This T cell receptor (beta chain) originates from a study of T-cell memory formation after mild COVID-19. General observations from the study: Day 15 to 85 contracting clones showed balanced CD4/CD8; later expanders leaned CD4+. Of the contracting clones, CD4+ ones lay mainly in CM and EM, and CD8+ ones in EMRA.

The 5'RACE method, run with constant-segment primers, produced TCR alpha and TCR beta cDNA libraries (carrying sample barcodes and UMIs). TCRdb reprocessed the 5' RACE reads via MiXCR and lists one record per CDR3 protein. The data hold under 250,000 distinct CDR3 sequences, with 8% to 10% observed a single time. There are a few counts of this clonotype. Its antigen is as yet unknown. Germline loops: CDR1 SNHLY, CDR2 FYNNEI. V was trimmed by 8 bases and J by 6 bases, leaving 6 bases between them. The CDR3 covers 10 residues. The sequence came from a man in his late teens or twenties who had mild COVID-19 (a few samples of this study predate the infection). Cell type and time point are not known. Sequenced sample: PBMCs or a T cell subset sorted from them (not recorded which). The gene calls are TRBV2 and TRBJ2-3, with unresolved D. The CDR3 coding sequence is TGTGCCAGCCGGGCGGATACGCAGTATTTT. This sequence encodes CASRADTQYF.